This T cell receptor beta chain stems from a study of metastatic and nonmetastatic thyroid tumors. Across the study: Repertoires from blood and tumor or nodule tissue of malignant and benign thyroid patients were compared. General study findings and limits: It was reported that TCR beta diversity was significantly higher in malignant thyroid tumors than benign nodules, in blood and tumor.

As for this clone: Its antigen remains unidentified. A read error may be the cause here, since a much bigger clone is one base away.

Under the authors' procedure: Variation in CDR3 across clinicopathological groups served as the basis for constructing a distant-metastasis classifier in papillary thyroid cancer. TCRdb re-analyzed the PCR reads through MiXCR. The authors' filters were not applied to this entry. The sample includes over 65,000 clones, under 15% of them seen just once. Not a single patient had been given any form of treatment at any point before undergoing thyroid surgery. The sequenced sample was tumor tissue. The sequence came from a female donor with papillary thyroid cancer or a benign thyroid nodule (not recorded which). Some clones in this sample may be carry-over from other donors' samples.

For the CDR3, the DNA is TGTGCCAGTAGCAGTGGTGGAAATCAGCCCCAGCATTTT. Amino acid sequence: CASSSGGNQPQHF. The V and J genes are TRBV19 and TRBJ1-5; no clear D gene. The germline V and J ends were trimmed by 6 bases and 4 bases, with 10 bases remaining between them. Per germline, CDR1 LNHDA and CDR2 SQIVND (reference sequence). The CDR3 runs to 13 residues.